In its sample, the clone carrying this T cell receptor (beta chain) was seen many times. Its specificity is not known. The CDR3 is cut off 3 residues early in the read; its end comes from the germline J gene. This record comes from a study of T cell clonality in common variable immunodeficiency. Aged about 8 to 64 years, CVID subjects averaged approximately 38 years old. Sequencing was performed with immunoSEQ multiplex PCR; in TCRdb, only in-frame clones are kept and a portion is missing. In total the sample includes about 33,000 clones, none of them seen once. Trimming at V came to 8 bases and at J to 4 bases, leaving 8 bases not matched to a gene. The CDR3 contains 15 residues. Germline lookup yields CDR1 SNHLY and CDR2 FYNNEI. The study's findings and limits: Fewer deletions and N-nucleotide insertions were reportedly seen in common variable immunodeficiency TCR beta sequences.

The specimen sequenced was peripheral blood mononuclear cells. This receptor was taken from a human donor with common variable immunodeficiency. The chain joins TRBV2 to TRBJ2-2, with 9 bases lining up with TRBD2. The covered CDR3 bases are TGTGCCAGCGGTGGGCGGGGGGGGAGCACCGGGGAG. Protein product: CASGGRGGSTGE. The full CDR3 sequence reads CASGGRGGSTGELFF.